Listed below are T cell receptor beta chains from one sample, sequenced in a study of blood T cell repertoires in COVID-19. Clones were read by immunoSEQ multiplex PCR, and TCRdb kept only the in-frame ones, dropping some. The sample yields around 140,000 clones, around nine tenths seen once. The sample consisted of peripheral blood. These receptors originate from a woman aged 50 to 60 with acute or convalescent COVID-19. CDR3s include the opening cysteine and the closing phenylalanine or tryptophan. Each record gives: J gene, clone size, V gene, D gene, CDR3 DNA, CDR3 protein. The D gene is left open where the match is weak. The size entry is marked missing in some rows and otherwise reads once, few, many or a size class.

TRBJ1-1,-,TRBV6-1,-,TGTGCCAGCAGTGAAGTGGCAGACACTGAAGCTTTCTTT,CASSEVADTEAFF
TRBJ2-7,once,TRBV5-1,-,TGCGCCAGCAGCTTGAAAGGACAAACCTACGAGCAGTACTTC,CASSLKGQTYEQYF
TRBJ2-5,-,TRBV7-2,TRBD2,TGTGCCAGCAGCCCCCGGCCGGGGGGAAAGACCCAGTACTTC,CASSPRPGGKTQYF
TRBJ1-1,-,TRBV5-5,TRBD1,TGTGCCAGCAGCTCGGGACAGGGCTTCACTGAAGCTTTCTTT,CASSSGQGFTEAFF
TRBJ1-4,-,TRBV13,-,TGTGCCAGCAGCTTAGGGACGGGGGAGGTAGACTTT,CASSLGTGEVDF
TRBJ2-1,-,TRBV18,-,TGTGCCAGCTCACCGGAACGGCCTCAGGGGCAGTTCTTC,CASSPERPQGQFF
TRBJ2-2,once,TRBV2,-,TGTGCCAGCAGTGTTGGCCCCGCGAACACCGGGGAGCTGTTTTTT,CASSVGPANTGELFF
TRBJ2-2,-,TRBV28,TRBD1,TGTGCCAGCAGTTTTCGGACAGGCCTCACCGGGGAGCTGTTTTTT,CASSFRTGLTGELFF
TRBJ2-3,-,TRBV6-5,-,TGTGCCAGCAGTTACACAGGGTTGGCAGATACGCAGTATTTT,CASSYTGLADTQYF
TRBJ2-7,-,TRBV9,TRBD1,TGTGCCAGCAGCGCCGGGACAGGGGGTCCTTACGAGCAGTACTTC,CASSAGTGGPYEQYF
TRBJ1-5,many,TRBV7-6,TRBD1,TGTGCCAGCAGCTTGGGACAGAGTGGCAATCAGCCCCAGCATTTT,CASSLGQSGNQPQHF
TRBJ1-2,-,TRBV19,-,TGTGCCAGTACTTTTTTAGGAGGCTATGGCTACACCTTC,CASTFLGGYGYTF
TRBJ2-7,once,TRBV29-1,-,TGCAGCGTTTCCACAGGGACCGCCGAGCAGTACTTC,CSVSTGTAEQYF
TRBJ1-2,-,TRBV5-4,TRBD1,TGTGCCAGCAGCTTGGTAGACAGGGCTAACTATGGCTACACCTTC,CASSLVDRANYGYTF
TRBJ2-1,-,TRBV21-1,-,TGTGCCAGCAGCAAATACGGGGGAGGGCCGTTCTTC,CASSKYGGGPFF
TRBJ1-1,-,TRBV5-1,-,TGCGCCAGCAGCCTCGTCCTCAACACTGAAGCTTTCTTT,CASSLVLNTEAFF
TRBJ2-7,-,TRBV27,-,TGTGCCAGCAGTTTATCACCGGCCTACGAGCAGTACTTC,CASSLSPAYEQYF
TRBJ2-3,-,TRBV5-1,TRBD1,TGCGCCAGCAGCTTGGCCGGGACAGGGGCAGATACGCAGTATTTT,CASSLAGTGADTQYF
TRBJ1-4,-,TRBV30,TRBD1,TGTGCCTGGAGTGGACAGGGACGGGGAAAACTGTTTTTT,CAWSGQGRGKLFF
TRBJ1-2,few,TRBV28,TRBD1,TGTGCCAGCAGTTTCTTTGGGACAGCTAACTATGGCTACACCTTC,CASSFFGTANYGYTF
TRBJ1-3,-,TRBV4-1,TRBD1,TGCGCCAGCAGCCAAGATAGTTTGATGGGACAGGGTACGGTTAGGAACACCATATATTTT,CASSQDSLMGQGTVRNTIYF
TRBJ2-2,-,TRBV3-1/TRBV3-2,TRBD2,TGTGCCAGCAGCCAGGCTAGCGGGGGGCCGGGCGGGGAGCTGTTTTTT,CASSQASGGPGGELFF
TRBJ2-1,once,TRBV2,TRBD2,TGTGCCAGCAGGGGACTAGCGCAATACAATGAGCAGTTCTTC,CASRGLAQYNEQFF
TRBJ1-5,-,TRBV30,-,TGTGCCTGGAGTCGGGGTGGATCTTATAGCAATCAGCCCCAGCATTTT,CAWSRGGSYSNQPQHF
TRBJ1-5,once,TRBV20-1,-,TGCAGTGCTAGTCCCTCAGGTCGAGGCAATCAGCCCCAGCATTTT,CSASPSGRGNQPQHF
TRBJ2-1,few,TRBV7-8,TRBD2,TGTGCCAGCAGCGCTCCGGGACTAGCGCTTCGCAATGAGCAGTTCTTC,CASSAPGLALRNEQFF
TRBJ2-5,once,TRBV6-5,TRBD2,TGTGCCAGCAGTTACTCTAGCGGGGGTGGGGAGACCCAGTACTTC,CASSYSSGGGETQYF
TRBJ2-2,-,TRBV7-8,-,TGTGCCAGCAGCTTAGTTGGCGGGACGAACACCGGGGAGCTGTTTTTT,CASSLVGGTNTGELFF